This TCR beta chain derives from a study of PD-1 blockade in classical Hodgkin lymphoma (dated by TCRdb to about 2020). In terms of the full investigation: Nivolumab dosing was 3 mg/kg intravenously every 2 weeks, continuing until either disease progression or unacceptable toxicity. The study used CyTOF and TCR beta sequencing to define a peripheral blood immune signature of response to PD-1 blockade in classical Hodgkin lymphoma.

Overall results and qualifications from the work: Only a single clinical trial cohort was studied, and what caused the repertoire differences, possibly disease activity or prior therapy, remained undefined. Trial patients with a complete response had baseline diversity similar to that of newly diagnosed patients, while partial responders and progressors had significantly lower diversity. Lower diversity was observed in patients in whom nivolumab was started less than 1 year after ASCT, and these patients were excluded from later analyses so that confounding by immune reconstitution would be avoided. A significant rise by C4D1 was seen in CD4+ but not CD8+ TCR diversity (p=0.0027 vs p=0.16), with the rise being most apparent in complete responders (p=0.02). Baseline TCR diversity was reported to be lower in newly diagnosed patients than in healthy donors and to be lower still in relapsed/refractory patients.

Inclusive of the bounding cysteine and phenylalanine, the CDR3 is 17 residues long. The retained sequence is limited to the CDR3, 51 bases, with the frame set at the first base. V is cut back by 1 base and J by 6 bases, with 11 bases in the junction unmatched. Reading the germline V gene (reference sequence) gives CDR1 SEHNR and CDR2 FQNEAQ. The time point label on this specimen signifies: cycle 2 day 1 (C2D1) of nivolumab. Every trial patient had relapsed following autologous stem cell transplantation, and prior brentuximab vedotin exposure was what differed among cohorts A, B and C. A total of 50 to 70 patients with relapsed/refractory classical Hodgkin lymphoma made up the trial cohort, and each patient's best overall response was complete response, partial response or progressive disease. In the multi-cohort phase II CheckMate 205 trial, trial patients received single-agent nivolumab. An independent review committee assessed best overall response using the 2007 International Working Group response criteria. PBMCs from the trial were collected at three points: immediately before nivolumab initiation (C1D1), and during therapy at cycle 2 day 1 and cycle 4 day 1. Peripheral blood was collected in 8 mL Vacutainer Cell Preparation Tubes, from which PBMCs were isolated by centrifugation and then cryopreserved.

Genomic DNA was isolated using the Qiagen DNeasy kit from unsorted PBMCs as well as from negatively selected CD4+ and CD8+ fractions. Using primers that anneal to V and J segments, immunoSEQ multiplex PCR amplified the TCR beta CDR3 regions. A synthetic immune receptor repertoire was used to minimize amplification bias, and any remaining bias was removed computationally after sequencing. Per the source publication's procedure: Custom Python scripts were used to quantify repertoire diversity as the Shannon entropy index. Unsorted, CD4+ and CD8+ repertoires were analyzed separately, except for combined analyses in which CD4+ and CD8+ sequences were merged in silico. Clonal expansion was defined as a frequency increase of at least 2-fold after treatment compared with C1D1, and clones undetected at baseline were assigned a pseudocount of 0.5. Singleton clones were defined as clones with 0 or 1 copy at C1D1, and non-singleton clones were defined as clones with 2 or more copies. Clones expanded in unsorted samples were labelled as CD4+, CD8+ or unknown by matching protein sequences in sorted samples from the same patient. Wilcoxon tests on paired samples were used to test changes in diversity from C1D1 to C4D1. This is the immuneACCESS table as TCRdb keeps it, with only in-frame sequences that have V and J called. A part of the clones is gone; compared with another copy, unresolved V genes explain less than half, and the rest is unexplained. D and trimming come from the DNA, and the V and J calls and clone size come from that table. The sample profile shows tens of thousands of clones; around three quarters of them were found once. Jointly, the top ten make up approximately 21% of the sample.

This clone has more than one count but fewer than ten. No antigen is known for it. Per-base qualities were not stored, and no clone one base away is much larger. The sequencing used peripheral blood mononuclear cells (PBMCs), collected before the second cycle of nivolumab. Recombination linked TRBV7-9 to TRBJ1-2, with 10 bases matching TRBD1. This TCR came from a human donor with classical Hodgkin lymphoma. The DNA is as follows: TGTGCCAGCAGCTTAGACCTGCGACAGGGGGCTATCGATGGCTACACCTTC. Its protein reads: CASSLDLRQGAIDGYTF.